The 4 T cell receptor beta chains listed next were all sequenced from one sample in a study of glioma-infiltrating T cells after dendritic cell vaccination. Profiled with immunoSEQ multiplex PCR; TCRdb holds only in-frame clones, not every one. The table has roughly 100,000 clones, about four fifths seen once. The input for sequencing was blood, taken before dendritic cell vaccination. The receptors derive from a human donor with glioblastoma.

The chain carries TRBV5-4 and TRBJ1-1; D is unclear. This CDR3 comprises 13 residues. Germline CDR1 is SGHNT and CDR2 is YYREEE (reference sequence). The V end lost 4 bases, the J end lost 6 bases, and 13 bases lay between the germline ends. The CDR3 region is CASSGPGLAEAFF. The CDR3 DNA is TGTGCCAGCAGCGGCCCGGGGTTGGCTGAAGCTTTCTTT.

This chain's CDR3 is CASSSEPYNEQFF. CDR3 nucleotides: TGCGCCAGCTCCTCAGAACCATACAATGAGCAGTTCTTC. This chain uses TRBV10-1 with TRBJ2-1, with D unresolved. V was shortened by 8 bases and J by 4 bases, with 12 bases between the two germline ends. This CDR3 spans 13 amino acids. CDR1 is WNHNN and CDR2 is SYGVQD in the germline V gene (reference sequence).

The rearrangement joins TRBV7-2 to TRBJ2-7, with TRBD1 matching 9 bases. With 5 bases clipped from V and 2 bases from J, the junction kept 7 bases outside the gene matches. The CDR3 totals 15 residues. Germline loops: CDR1 SGHTA, CDR2 FQGNSA. The CDR3 sequence is CASSTTGGRPYEQYF. The CDR3 coding sequence is TGTGCCAGCAGCACGACAGGGGGTAGACCCTACGAGCAGTACTTC.

This chain links TRBV19 with TRBJ2-1; D is perhaps TRBD2 (7 bases). V lost 6 bases and J lost 6, with 24 bases in between. Looked up from germline, CDR1 is LNHDA and CDR2 is SQIVND (reference sequence). This CDR3 comprises 17 residues. CDR3 residues: CASRARGGRRIANEQFF. The DNA for the CDR3 is TGTGCCAGTAGGGCTAGGGGGGGAAGACGGATAGCCAATGAGCAGTTCTTC.